This T cell receptor beta chain was recovered during a study of blood T cell repertoires in COVID-19. The overall study: PBMCs, B-cell-depleted T cells, or T cells were the source of the cDNA or gDNA that made up the material.

Produced via immunoSEQ multiplex PCR; TCRdb's table is partial and in-frame only. This sample yields approximately 390,000 clones, of which 87% are seen a single time; roughly 9.4% belongs to the top ten. The CDR3 is 13 amino acids. Germline CDR1 is KGHSH and CDR2 is LQKENI. The V gene lost 3 bases and the J gene lost 9 bases, with 12 bases spanning the gap. V is TRBV18 and J is TRBJ2-4, with D possibly TRBD2 on 5 matching bases. The sample was PBMCs or T cells enriched from blood (not recorded which). The clonotype was recovered from a woman in her 50s who had recovered from COVID-19. The CDR3 nucleotides read TGTGCCAGCTCACCGGTACGGGATGGCATTCAGTACTTC. This codes for CASSPVRDGIQYF.